These 25 T cell receptor beta chains share one sample of origin, sequenced in a study of blood T cells in healthy people across ages. A second PCR, run for about 7 to 11 cycles, used a sample-barcoded 5' primer plus a J-beta primer mix. MiXCR, applied by TCRdb to the 5' RACE reads, yields one record per CDR3 protein. The data show 800,000 to 950,000 distinct CDR3 sequences, with 25% to 30% seen just once and approximately 10% held by the top ten. These same records also appear under a second study, on T cells of mothers and their children.

Material for sequencing was blood. Every receptor here comes from a woman between 35 and 50 years old in good health.

About this clonotype itself: A much larger clone sits a single nucleotide away, making a read error possible. J is TRBJ2-5 and V is TRBV20-1; D is perhaps TRBD2 (7 bases). Gene TRBJ2-7 matches the end of the DNA better, so the J call may be wrong. Germline V gives CDR1 DFQATT, CDR2 SNEGSKA (reference sequence). This CDR3 region has 15 residues. CDR3 sequence reads: CGARVWRGTKYEQYF. Written as DNA, the CDR3 is TGCGGTGCTAGAGTCTGGCGGGGGACAAAATACGAGCAGTACTTC.

The V call is TRBV9, the J call TRBJ1-1; D not certain. Trimming stripped 2 bases from V and 5 bases from J, with 10 bases between. This CDR3 is 13 amino acids long. Germline CDR1 SGDLS, CDR2 YYNGEE. The CDR3 is CASSVGEQTEAFF. The CDR3, as DNA: TGTGCCAGCAGCGTCGGGGAGCAGACTGAAGCTTTCTTT.

This clonotype occurred many times. The chain employs TRBV7-9 and TRBJ1-2; 8 bases map to TRBD1. The CDR3 is 14 amino acids. After removal of 8 bases from V and 5 bases from J, the junction contained 10 bases not matched to a gene. Germline V lookup: CDR1 SEHNR, CDR2 FQNEAQ (reference sequence). The CDR3: CASARGQGLYGYTF. The CDR3, as DNA: TGTGCCAGCGCACGCGGACAGGGACTTTATGGCTACACCTTC. Looking up the rest from reference TRBV7-9 and TRBJ1-2 gives the full variable domain: DTGVSQNPRHKITKRGQNVTFRCDPISEHNRLYWYRQTLGQGPEFLTYFQNEAQLEKSRLLSDRFSAERPKGSFSTLEIQRTEQGDSAMYLCASARGQGLYGYTFGSGTRLTVV.

This chain joins TRBV7-2 and TRBJ2-6, with 10 bases identical to TRBD1. Germline V gives CDR1 SGHTA, CDR2 FQGNSA. The CDR3 has 17 residues. The V segment lost 5 bases and the J segment 1 base; nucleotides outside the gene matches: 5. This CDR3 is CASSPRTGGSGANVLTF. The CDR3 DNA reads TGTGCCAGCAGCCCACGGACAGGGGGATCTGGGGCCAACGTCCTGACTTTC.

This clonotype has just a few counts. The genes are TRBV28 and TRBJ1-5; 11 bases map to TRBD1. V gave up 2 bases and J gave up 8 bases; unmatched junction bases: 8. CDR1 is MDHEN, CDR2 SYDVKM, per germline. The CDR3 loop spans 16 amino acids. CDR3 nucleotide sequence: TGTGCCAGCAGTTTAAGGGACAGGGGGTTATTGGAGCCCCAGCATTTT. Translated: CASSLRDRGLLEPQHF.

V usage is TRBV11-2 and J usage is TRBJ2-2, with TRBD2 matching 13 bases. The CDR3 has 17 residues. The germline gives CDR1 SGHAT, CDR2 FQNNGV. J lost 0 bases, V lost 5 bases, and 3 bases had no gene match. The CDR3 sequence: CASSGGTSGANTGELFF. DNA for the CDR3: TGTGCCAGCAGCGGGGGGACTAGCGGGGCGAACACCGGGGAGCTGTTTTTT.

The V call is TRBV4-2, the J call TRBJ2-4, with 7 bases that match TRBD2. The CDR3 extends over 15 amino acids. V lost 5 bases and J lost 3; bases outside the gene matches: 7. Germline V lookup: CDR1 LGHNA, CDR2 YNFKEQ. CDR3 DNA: TGTGCCAGCAGCGGGGGGGAGGGAGTCAAAAACATTCAGTACTTC. As protein: CASSGGEGVKNIQYF.

The chain has TRBV12-3 or TRBV12-4 and TRBJ1-6; no clear D. CDR3 length: 14 amino acids. Between the trimmed V and J ends, which lost 2 bases and 4 bases, there was a span of 6 bases. In DNA form, the CDR3 reads TGTGCCAGCAGTTTAAGAGGGTATAATTCACCCCTCCACTTT. As protein: CASSLRGYNSPLHF.

The chain combines TRBV7-2 with TRBJ2-5, with D unresolved. Germline V gene data show CDR1 as SGHTA and CDR2 as FQGNSA. This CDR3 comprises 15 residues. The V gene lost 0 bases and the J gene lost 2 bases, with 10 bases spanning the gap. CDR3 loop: CASSLAAAGQETQYF. The CDR3 nucleotides read TGTGCCAGCAGCTTAGCGGCCGCAGGACAAGAGACCCAGTACTTC.

To note about this clonotype: This clone may be a read error of a much larger clone one base away. The rearrangement joins TRBV10-3 to TRBJ2-4; possible D gene TRBD1, 5 bases. The CDR3 covers 15 residues. Germline V gives CDR1 ENHRY, CDR2 SYGVKD. V shed 6 bases and J shed 4 bases, with 16 bases lying between them. DNA of the CDR3: TGTGCCATCAGCCCCTCGAGACAGAGAAAAAACATTCAGTACTTC. Protein sequence: CAISPSRQRKNIQYF.

At least ten counts were recorded for this clonotype. This chain links TRBV7-3 with TRBJ2-5; no definite D call. Germline assignment: CDR1 SGHTA and CDR2 FQGTGA. The germline V and J ends were trimmed by 2 bases and 1 base, with 11 bases remaining between them. The CDR3 extends over 15 amino acids. CDR3 in DNA: TGTGCCAGCAGCTTACCGGACCGCTCCCAAGAGACCCAGTACTTC. Translation gives CASSLPDRSQETQYF.

This chain uses TRBV27 with TRBJ1-6; 10 bases match TRBD1. The V gene end was trimmed by 5 bases and the J gene end by 8 bases; junction bases not matched to a gene: 6. This CDR3 contains 15 residues. The germline CDR1 and CDR2 sequences are MNHEY and SMNVEV (reference sequence). CDR3 sequence: CASSRQGAIDSPLHF. CDR3 nucleotides: TGTGCCAGCAGTCGACAGGGGGCCATTGATTCACCCCTCCACTTT.

The chain links TRBV20-1 to TRBJ2-1; weak D call: TRBD2 (5 bases). This CDR3 spans 12 amino acids. Between the trimmed V and J ends, which lost 3 bases and 9 bases, there was a span of 12 bases. CDR1 and CDR2 from the germline V gene are DFQATT and SNEGSKA (reference sequence). The DNA of the CDR3 is TGCAGTGCTAGCCGCTCCCTAGCTGAGCAGTTCTTC. This encodes CSASRSLAEQFF.

This clonotype was picked up many times. V usage is TRBV6-5 and J usage is TRBJ2-7; D is unresolved. V lost 8 bases, J lost 0 bases, and 17 bases lay in between. CDR1 and CDR2 (germline): MNHEY, SVGAGI. The CDR3 extends over 15 amino acids. Written as DNA, the CDR3 is TGTGCCAGCGAAATACGATTTGGGGACTCCTACGAGCAGTACTTC. This codes for CASEIRFGDSYEQYF.

This chain links TRBV6-1 with TRBJ2-2, with D perhaps TRBD1 or TRBD2 (6 bases each). This CDR3 is 15 amino acids long. CDR1 is MNHNS, CDR2 SASEGT, per germline. V lost 9 bases and J lost 4, with 18 bases in between. The CDR3 bases are TGTGCCAGTAGGTCTAGGGGGGCCCTCACCGGGGAGCTGTTTTTT. Translation gives CASRSRGALTGELFF.

This clonotype has at least ten counts. V and J are TRBV20-1 and TRBJ2-7; TRBD1 matches 8 bases. The CDR3 extends over 15 amino acids. Germline V gene sequence: CDR1 DFQATT, CDR2 SNEGSKA (reference sequence). V gave up 0 bases and J gave up 2 bases; unmatched junction bases: 6. The CDR3 DNA sequence: TGCAGTGCTAGAGATCCCGGACAGGGTCCCTACGAGCAGTACTTC. This gives the protein CSARDPGQGPYEQYF.

This clonotype was counted a single time. This chain links TRBV6-6 with TRBJ1-1; D gene uncertain. In germline, CDR1 is MNHNY, CDR2 SVGAGI (reference sequence). This CDR3 has 14 residues. Trimming took 5 bases from V and 4 from J, leaving 14 bases between them. The CDR3 protein is CASSPDNTVTEAFF. CDR3 DNA sequence: TGTGCCAGCAGTCCCGACAACACCGTCACTGAAGCTTTCTTT.

Only a few counts were recorded for this clonotype. This chain links TRBV27 with TRBJ2-7; TRBD1 or TRBD2 may be the D gene (5 bases each). The CDR3 extends over 14 amino acids. The V gene lost 4 bases and the J gene lost 3 bases, with 13 bases spanning the gap. Germline CDR1 and CDR2: MNHEY and SMNVEV (reference sequence). This CDR3 reads CASSSLWGNYEQYF. CDR3 DNA sequence: TGTGCCAGCAGTTCCCTCTGGGGGAACTACGAGCAGTACTTC.

This clonotype was seen more than once but under ten times. The chain recombines TRBV6-2 or TRBV6-3 with TRBJ2-7; no reliable D call. The V gene lost 5 bases and the J gene lost 3 bases, with 8 bases spanning the gap. CDR1 is MNHEY and CDR2 is SVGEGT in the germline V gene. There are 12 residues in the CDR3. This CDR3 is CASSHSDYEQYF. The CDR3 nucleotides read TGTGCCAGCAGTCATTCCGACTACGAGCAGTACTTC.

The chain has TRBV7-2 and TRBJ2-4; D may be TRBD1 (5 bases). The J call could be wrong; TRBJ2-7 is a better fit for the DNA end. Germline loops: CDR1 SGHTA, CDR2 FQGNSA. The CDR3 length is 14 residues. CDR3 in DNA: TGTGCCAGCAGTTTCCCTCAGGGAACCCACGAGCAGTACTTC. Translated: CASSFPQGTHEQYF.

This clonotype showed up just a few times. The chain joins TRBV4-1 to TRBJ1-6; D remains unclear. Germline V gene data show CDR1 as MGHRA and CDR2 as YSYEKL. This CDR3 is 15 amino acids long. V lost 0 bases to trimming and J lost 3 bases, with 6 bases between them. The CDR3 DNA sequence: TGCGCCAGCAGCCAAGATCCACTCTATAATTCACCCCTCCACTTT. It specifies CASSQDPLYNSPLHF.

V is TRBV28 and J is TRBJ2-3; 11 bases align to TRBD1. Germline-derived CDR1 and CDR2 are MDHEN and SYDVKM. V shed 4 bases and J 6 bases; nucleotides not matched to a gene: 3. This CDR3 is 14 amino acids long. The CDR3 loop reads CASSWTGGKDTQYF. CDR3 bases: TGTGCCAGCAGTTGGACAGGGGGCAAGGATACGCAGTATTTT.

The chain recombines TRBV6-5 with TRBJ1-2; D gene uncertain. This CDR3 is built from 13 residues. Germline CDR1 MNHEY, CDR2 SVGAGI. V shed 5 bases and J shed 8 bases, with 15 bases lying between them. The CDR3 nucleotides are TGTGCCAGCAGTCCAGTGGACGCCGGGGGCTACACCTTC. This encodes CASSPVDAGGYTF.

The chain combines TRBV7-9 with TRBJ1-2; a weak D match, TRBD1 (5 bases). The V end was cut by 6 bases, the J end by 8 bases, with 13 bases between. The CDR3 consists of 12 residues. CDR1 and CDR2 (germline): SEHNR, FQNEAQ (reference sequence). DNA for the CDR3: TGTGCCAGCAGGCTGGGACGGCTCGGCTACACCTTC. Encoded protein: CASRLGRLGYTF.

This clonotype was seen at least ten times. V is TRBV7-9 and J is TRBJ2-7, with D perhaps TRBD2 (5 bases). The CDR3 has 15 residues. Per germline, CDR1 SEHNR and CDR2 FQNEAQ (reference sequence). The ends were cut back, 0 bases at V and 6 bases at J, with 15 bases in the middle. DNA of the CDR3: TGTGCCAGCAGCTTAGCGCTCGGGGTTGGGATCGAGCAGTACTTC. Translation: CASSLALGVGIEQYF. Based on the CDR3 plus reference TRBV7-9 and TRBJ2-7, the full variable domain is DTGVSQNPRHKITKRGQNVTFRCDPISEHNRLYWYRQTLGQGPEFLTYFQNEAQLEKSRLLSDRFSAERPKGSFSTLEIQRTEQGDSAMYLCASSLALGVGIEQYFGPGTRLTVT.